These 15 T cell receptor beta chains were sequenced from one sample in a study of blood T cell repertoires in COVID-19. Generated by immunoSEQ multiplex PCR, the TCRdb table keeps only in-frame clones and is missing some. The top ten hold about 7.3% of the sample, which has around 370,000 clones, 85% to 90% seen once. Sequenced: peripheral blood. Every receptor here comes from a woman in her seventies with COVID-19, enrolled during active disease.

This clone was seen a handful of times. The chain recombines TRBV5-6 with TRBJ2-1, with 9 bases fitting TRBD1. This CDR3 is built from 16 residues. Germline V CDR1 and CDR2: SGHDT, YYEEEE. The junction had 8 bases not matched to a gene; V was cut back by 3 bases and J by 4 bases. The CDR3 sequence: CASSSIQGASYNEQFF. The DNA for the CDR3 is TGTGCCAGCAGCTCCATACAGGGGGCTTCGTACAATGAGCAGTTCTTC. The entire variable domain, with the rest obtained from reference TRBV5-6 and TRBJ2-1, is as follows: DAGVTQSPTHLIKTRGQQVTLRCSPKSGHDTVSWYQQALGQGPQFIFQYYEEEERQRGNFPDRFSGHQFPNYSSELNVNALLLGDSALYLCASSSIQGASYNEQFFGPGTRLTVL.

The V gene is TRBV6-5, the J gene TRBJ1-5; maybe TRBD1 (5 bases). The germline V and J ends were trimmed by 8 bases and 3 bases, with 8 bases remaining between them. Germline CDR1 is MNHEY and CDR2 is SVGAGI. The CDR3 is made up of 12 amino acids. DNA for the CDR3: TGTGCCAGCCAGGGAAACAATCAGCCCCAGCATTTT. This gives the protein CASQGNNQPQHF.

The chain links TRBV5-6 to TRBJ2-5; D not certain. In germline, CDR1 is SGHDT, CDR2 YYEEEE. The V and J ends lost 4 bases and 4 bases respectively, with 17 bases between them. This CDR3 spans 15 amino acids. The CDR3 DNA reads TGTGCCAGCAGCCGTGGGTCGGGTCGAGCAGAGACCCAGTACTTC. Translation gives CASSRGSGRAETQYF.

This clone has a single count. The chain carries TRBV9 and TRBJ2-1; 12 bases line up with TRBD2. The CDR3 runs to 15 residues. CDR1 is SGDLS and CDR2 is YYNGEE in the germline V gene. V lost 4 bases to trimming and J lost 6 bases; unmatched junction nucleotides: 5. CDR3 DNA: TGTGCCAGCAGCACCACTAGCGGGGGGCCCAATGAGCAGTTCTTC. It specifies CASSTTSGGPNEQFF.

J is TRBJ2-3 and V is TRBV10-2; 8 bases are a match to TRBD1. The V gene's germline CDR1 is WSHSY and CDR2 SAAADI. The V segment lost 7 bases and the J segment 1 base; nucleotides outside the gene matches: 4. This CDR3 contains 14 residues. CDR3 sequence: CASIKGQGTDTQYF. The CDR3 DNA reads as TGCGCCAGCATCAAGGGACAGGGCACAGATACGCAGTATTTT.

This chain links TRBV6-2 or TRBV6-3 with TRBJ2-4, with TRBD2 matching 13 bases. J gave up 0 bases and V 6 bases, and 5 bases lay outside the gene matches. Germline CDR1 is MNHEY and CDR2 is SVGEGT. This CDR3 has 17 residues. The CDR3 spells CASSGLAGVLAKNIQYF. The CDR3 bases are TGTGCCAGCAGCGGACTAGCGGGAGTACTAGCCAAAAACATTCAGTACTTC.

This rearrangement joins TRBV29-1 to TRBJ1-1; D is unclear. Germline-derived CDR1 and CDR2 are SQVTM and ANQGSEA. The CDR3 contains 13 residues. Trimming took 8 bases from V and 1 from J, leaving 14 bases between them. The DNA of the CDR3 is TGCAGCCCGTGGGTGGAGGGGAACACTGAAGCTTTCTTT. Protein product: CSPWVEGNTEAFF.

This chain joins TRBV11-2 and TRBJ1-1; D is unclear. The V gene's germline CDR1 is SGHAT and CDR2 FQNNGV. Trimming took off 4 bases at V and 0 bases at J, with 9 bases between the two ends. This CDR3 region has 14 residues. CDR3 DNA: TGTGCCAGCAGCTCCGGGTTTTTGAACACTGAAGCTTTCTTT. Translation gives CASSSGFLNTEAFF.

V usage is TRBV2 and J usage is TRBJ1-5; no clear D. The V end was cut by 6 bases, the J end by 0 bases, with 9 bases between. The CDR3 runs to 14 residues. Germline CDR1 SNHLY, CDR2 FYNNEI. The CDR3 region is CASRVLNSNQPQHF. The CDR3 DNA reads TGTGCCAGCAGGGTACTTAATAGCAATCAGCCCCAGCATTTT.

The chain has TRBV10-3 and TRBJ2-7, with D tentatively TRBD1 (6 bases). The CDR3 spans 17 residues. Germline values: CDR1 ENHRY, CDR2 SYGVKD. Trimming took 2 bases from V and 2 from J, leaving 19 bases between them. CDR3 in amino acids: CAISETLTGVLPYEQYF. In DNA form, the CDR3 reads TGTGCCATCAGTGAGACCCTGACAGGTGTACTCCCCTACGAGCAGTACTTC.

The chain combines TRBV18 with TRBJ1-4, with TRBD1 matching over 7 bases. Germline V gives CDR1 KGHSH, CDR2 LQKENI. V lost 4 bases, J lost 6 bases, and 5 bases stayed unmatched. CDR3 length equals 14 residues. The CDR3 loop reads CASSLRGNDEKLFF. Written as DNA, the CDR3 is TGTGCCAGCTCACTCAGGGGGAACGATGAAAAACTGTTTTTT.

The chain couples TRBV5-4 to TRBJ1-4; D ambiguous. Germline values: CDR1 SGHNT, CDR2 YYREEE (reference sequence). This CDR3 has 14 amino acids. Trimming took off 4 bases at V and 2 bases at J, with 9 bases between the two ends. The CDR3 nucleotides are TGTGCCAGCAGCCGTGCGAGCACTAATGAAAAACTGTTTTTT. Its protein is CASSRASTNEKLFF.

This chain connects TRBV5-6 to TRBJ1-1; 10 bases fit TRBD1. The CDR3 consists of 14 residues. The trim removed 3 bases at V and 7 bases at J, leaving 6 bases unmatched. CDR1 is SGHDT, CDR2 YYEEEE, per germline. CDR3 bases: TGTGCCAGCAGCTCCTCGGGACAGGGGCGTGAAGCTTTCTTT. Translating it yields CASSSSGQGREAFF.

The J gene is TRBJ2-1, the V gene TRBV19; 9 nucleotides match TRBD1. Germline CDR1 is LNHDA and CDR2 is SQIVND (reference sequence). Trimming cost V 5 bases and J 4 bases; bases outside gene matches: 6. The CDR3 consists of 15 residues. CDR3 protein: CASSVTGGPYNEQFF. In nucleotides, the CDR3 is TGTGCCAGTAGTGTTACAGGGGGCCCATACAATGAGCAGTTCTTC.

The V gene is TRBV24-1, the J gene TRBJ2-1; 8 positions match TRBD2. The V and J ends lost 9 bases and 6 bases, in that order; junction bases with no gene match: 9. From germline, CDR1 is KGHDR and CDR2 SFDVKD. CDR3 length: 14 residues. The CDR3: CATSRGGPLNEQFF. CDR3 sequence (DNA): TGTGCCACCTCTCGGGGGGGTCCCCTCAATGAGCAGTTCTTC.